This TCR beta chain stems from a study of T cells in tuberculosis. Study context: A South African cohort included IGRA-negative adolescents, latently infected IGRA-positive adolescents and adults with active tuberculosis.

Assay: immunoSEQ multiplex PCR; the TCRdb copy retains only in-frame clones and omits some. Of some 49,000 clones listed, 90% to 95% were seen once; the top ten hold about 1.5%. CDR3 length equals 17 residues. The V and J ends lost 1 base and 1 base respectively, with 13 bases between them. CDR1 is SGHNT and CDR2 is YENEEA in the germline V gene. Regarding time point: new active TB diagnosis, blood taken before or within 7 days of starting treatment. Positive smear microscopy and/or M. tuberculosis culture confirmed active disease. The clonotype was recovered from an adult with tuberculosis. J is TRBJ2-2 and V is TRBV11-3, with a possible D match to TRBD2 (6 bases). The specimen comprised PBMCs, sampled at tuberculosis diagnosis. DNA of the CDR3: TGTGCCAGCAGCTTAGGGTGGAGTAGCGGGAACACCGGGGAGCTGTTTTTT. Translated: CASSLGWSSGNTGELFF.